This T cell receptor beta chain is from a study of OX40 agonist ivuxolimab in advanced cancers. The method was immunoSEQ multiplex PCR; TCRdb's version includes in-frame clones alone and lacks a portion of them. The table records some 12,000 clones, 69% of them present only once. On this clone: Other DNA variants within this sample encode the same CDR3.

The source was CD4+ or CD8+ T cells sorted from blood, collected in a trial of the OX40 agonist ivuxolimab. The clonotype originates from an adult with an advanced solid tumor such as melanoma, head and neck, liver or kidney cancer.

CDR3 nucleotides: TGTGCCAGCAGTGATTCCTACGAGCAGTACTTC. It translates to CASSDSYEQYF. The chain uses TRBV2 and TRBJ2-7; D not resolved. The CDR3 has 11 residues. V was trimmed by 3 bases and J by 1 base, leaving 1 base between them. In germline, CDR1 is SNHLY, CDR2 FYNNEI. The variable domain in full, completed from reference TRBV2 and TRBJ2-7, reads EPEVTQTPSHQVTQMGQEVILRCVPISNHLYFYWYRQILGQKVEFLVSFYNNEISEKSEIFDDQFSVERPDGSNFTLKIRSTKLEDSAMYFCASSDSYEQYFGPGTRLTVT.